A single sample is the source of the 11 T cell receptor beta chains below, sequenced in a study of cytomegalovirus exposure and HLA in healthy donors. With 60 Vbeta and 13 Jbeta primers, the PCR was carried out. Clones were sequenced by immunoSEQ multiplex PCR, and TCRdb holds only the in-frame ones, with some missing. Here the sample spans about 160,000 clones, 80% to 85% being singletons. The sequenced material came from PBMCs. All receptors come from a male donor in good health and CMV-seropositive.

The CDR3 DNA reads as TGTGCCAGCAGCGTAGACAGTCGCTCCTACGAGCAGTACTTC. Translating gives CASSVDSRSYEQYF. The chain combines TRBV9 with TRBJ2-5; unclear D gene. The DNA end lines up better with TRBJ2-7; the J call may be wrong. Germline V gene sequence: CDR1 SGDLS, CDR2 YYNGEE. There are 14 residues in the CDR3.

The chain has TRBV27 and TRBJ1-4, with 9 bases fitting TRBD1. From germline, CDR1 is MNHEY and CDR2 SMNVEV (reference sequence). V shed 8 bases, J shed 7 bases, and the junction held 8 bases outside the gene matches. The CDR3 runs 14 residues. CDR3: CASRLTGGIEKLFF. CDR3 nucleotides: TGTGCCAGCCGCTTAACAGGGGGCATTGAAAAACTGTTTTTT.

This chain's CDR3 is CASSLVASGGYTDTQYF. The CDR3, as DNA: TGTGCCAGCAGCTTAGTCGCTAGCGGGGGGTACACAGATACGCAGTATTTT. The gene calls are TRBV7-2 and TRBJ2-3, with TRBD2 identical over 11 bases. The CDR3 runs to 17 residues. With 1 base clipped from V and 2 bases from J, the junction kept 5 bases outside the gene matches. From germline, CDR1 is SGHTA and CDR2 FQGNSA. Filled out from reference TRBV7-2 and TRBJ2-3, the complete variable domain reads GAGVSQSPSNKVTEKGKDVELRCDPISGHTALYWYRQSLGQGLEFLIYFQGNSAPDKSGLPSDRFSAERTGGSVSTLTIQRTQQEDSAVYLCASSLVASGGYTDTQYFGPGTRLTVL.

The chain recombines TRBV9 with TRBJ1-1; D perhaps matches TRBD1 (5 bases). The germline V gene encodes CDR1 SGDLS and CDR2 YYNGEE. Trimming left V 3 bases short and J 1 base short, with 10 bases between. CDR3 length: 14 residues. The CDR3 is CASSAETANTEAFF. The CDR3 nucleotides read TGTGCCAGCAGCGCTGAGACAGCGAACACTGAAGCTTTCTTT. The full variable domain, with the rest looked up from reference TRBV9 and TRBJ1-1, is DSGVTQTPKHLITATGQRVTLRCSPRSGDLSVYWYQQSLDQGLQFLIQYYNGEERAKGNILERFSAQQFPDLHSELNLSSLELGDSALYFCASSAETANTEAFFGQGTRLTVV.

The V and J genes are TRBV6-1 and TRBJ2-2, with 10 bases lining up with TRBD1. The CDR3 covers 15 residues. Trimming at V came to 4 bases and at J to 4 bases, leaving 3 bases not matched to a gene. The germline V gene has CDR1 MNHNS and CDR2 SASEGT. The CDR3 here is CASSVGTGATGELFF. The CDR3 DNA sequence: TGTGCCAGCAGTGTGGGGACAGGGGCCACCGGGGAGCTGTTTTTT.

The rearrangement links TRBV5-1 to TRBJ2-4; TRBD1 aligns across 9 bases. The V gene end was trimmed by 3 bases and the J gene end by 1 base; junction bases not matched to a gene: 11. The CDR3 covers 18 residues. The germline gives CDR1 SGHRS, CDR2 YFSETQ. CDR3 residues: CASSWGPSGQGAKNIQYF. The CDR3 nucleotides are TGCGCCAGCAGCTGGGGTCCCTCCGGACAGGGGGCCAAAAACATTCAGTACTTC.

The V and J genes are TRBV11-2 and TRBJ1-1, with D perhaps TRBD1 (5 bases). This CDR3 contains 14 residues. The ends were cut back, 1 base at V and 11 bases at J, with 17 bases in the middle. The germline gives CDR1 SGHAT, CDR2 FQNNGV. The CDR3 bases are TGTGCCAGCAGCTTAGTAGGGTTGGGGCGGGACGCTTTCTTT. Translation gives CASSLVGLGRDAFF.

The chain carries TRBV4-3 and TRBJ1-4; D not certain. The V end was cut by 1 base, the J end by 3 bases, with 9 bases between. In germline, CDR1 is LGHNA, CDR2 YSLEER. This CDR3 contains 15 residues. Here the CDR3 DNA reads TGCGCCAGCAGCCAAGGACTGTCTGCTAATGAAAAACTGTTTTTT. The encoded protein is CASSQGLSANEKLFF.

This rearrangement joins TRBV19 to TRBJ2-2; 8 nucleotides match TRBD1. The CDR3 covers 16 residues. V shed 4 bases and J 0 bases; nucleotides not matched to a gene: 4. CDR1 and CDR2 (germline): LNHDA, SQIVND (reference sequence). Here the CDR3 DNA reads TGTGCCAGTAGTAACCACAGGGGGTCGAACACCGGGGAGCTGTTTTTT. It codes for CASSNHRGSNTGELFF.

This sequence joins TRBV10-3 and TRBJ2-1; tentative D call: TRBD1 (5 bases). There are 12 residues in the CDR3. Per the germline V gene, CDR1 is ENHRY and CDR2 is SYGVKD. V lost 6 bases and J lost 7, with 10 bases in between. CDR3 nucleotide sequence: TGTGCCATCAGCGAGACAGAGAATGAGCAGTTCTTC. Translated: CAISETENEQFF.

This clone occurred once. The rearrangement uses TRBV5-1 and TRBJ2-3; 9 bases line up with TRBD1. From germline, CDR1 is SGHRS and CDR2 YFSETQ. The CDR3 extends over 15 amino acids. V lost 3 bases, J lost 2 bases, and 4 bases stayed unmatched. The CDR3 region has the DNA TGCGCCAGCAGCTCCGGGACAGGGATCACAGATACGCAGTATTTT. This translates into CASSSGTGITDTQYF.